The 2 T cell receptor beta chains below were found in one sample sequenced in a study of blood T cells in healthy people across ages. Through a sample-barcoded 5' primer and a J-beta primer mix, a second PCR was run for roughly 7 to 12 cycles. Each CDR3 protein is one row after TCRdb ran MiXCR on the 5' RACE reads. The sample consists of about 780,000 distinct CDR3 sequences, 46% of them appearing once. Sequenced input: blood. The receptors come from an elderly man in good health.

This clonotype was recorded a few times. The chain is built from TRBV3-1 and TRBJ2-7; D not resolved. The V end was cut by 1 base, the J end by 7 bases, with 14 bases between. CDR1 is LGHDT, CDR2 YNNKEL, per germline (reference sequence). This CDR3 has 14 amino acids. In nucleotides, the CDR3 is TGTGCCAGCAGCCAAGGAGAGCACAACAATGAGCAGTACTTC. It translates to CASSQGEHNNEQYF.

CDR3 residues: CSGDTGTYNEQFF. In nucleotides, the CDR3 is TGCAGCGGGGATACCGGGACATACAATGAGCAGTTCTTC. This rearrangement joins TRBV29-1 to TRBJ2-1; possibly TRBD1 for D (6 bases). The CDR3 spans 13 residues. CDR1 is SQVTM, CDR2 ANQGSEA, per germline. V was clipped by 7 bases and J by 4 bases, with 14 bases between them.